This paragraph reports one T cell receptor beta chain. Its antigen remains unknown. This specimen comes from a study of cytomegalovirus exposure and HLA in healthy donors. The CDR3 is 15 residues long. V lost 11 bases and J lost 0; bases outside the gene matches: 2. Germline loops: CDR1 MNHNS, CDR2 SASEGT. Unrecorded immune exposures were likely, despite nominal health at sampling. Vbeta (60) and Jbeta (13) primers were used in the PCR. Assay: immunoSEQ multiplex PCR; the TCRdb copy retains only in-frame clones and omits some. The sample carries 150,000 to 200,000 clones, around 87% recorded once. Study-wide results and caveats: Researchers counted 164 TCR beta chains as cytomegalovirus-associated. Serostatus for CMV was the only available immune exposure information.

The chain uses TRBV6-1 and TRBJ2-3; 16 bases match TRBD2. The receptor comes from a woman younger than 30 in good health and CMV-seronegative. The sample comprised PBMCs. The CDR3 DNA sequence: TGTGCCGGGACTAGCGGGAGGGCCAGCACAGATACGCAGTATTTT. Its protein product is CAGTSGRASTDTQYF.